The 26 T cell receptor beta chains given below trace back to one sample, sequenced in a study of shared T cell receptors in the human thymus. Only in-frame clones appear in the TCRdb table, and some are missing; sequencing was by immunoSEQ multiplex PCR. Among some 660,000 clones listed, approximately 89% were seen once. This sample also appeared in a second study, on human thymus T cells.

Material: thymocytes. The source of these receptors is a boy younger than two with a congenital heart defect.

The V call is TRBV6-4, the J call TRBJ2-3, with 14 positions matching TRBD2. J was trimmed by 6 bases and V by 6 bases; bases with no gene match: 2. From germline, CDR1 is MRHNA and CDR2 SNTAGT. The CDR3 length is 14 residues. The CDR3 loop is CASSRLAGGDTQYF. The CDR3 nucleotides are TGTGCCAGCAGCAGACTAGCGGGAGGGGATACGCAGTATTTT.

The chain links TRBV27 to TRBJ2-7, with D perhaps matching TRBD2 (5 bases). This CDR3 contains 16 residues. Between the trimmed V and J ends, which lost 0 bases and 6 bases, there was a span of 18 bases. The germline gives CDR1 MNHEY, CDR2 SMNVEV (reference sequence). CDR3 DNA sequence: TGTGCCAGCAGTTTATCCCCCAACGGACGCGAGGGCGAGCAGTACTTC. This gives the protein CASSLSPNGREGEQYF.

The chain is built from TRBV9 and TRBJ2-1; 7 positions agree with TRBD2. CDR3 length: 14 residues. Trimming cost V 1 base and J 10 bases; bases outside gene matches: 8. Germline CDR1 SGDLS, CDR2 YYNGEE. The CDR3 loop is CASSVTSGGGEQFF. The DNA of the CDR3 is TGTGCCAGCAGCGTAACTTCTGGGGGAGGGGAGCAGTTCTTC.

The J gene is TRBJ1-2, the V gene TRBV28; TRBD1 matches at 7 bases. Per germline, CDR1 MDHEN and CDR2 SYDVKM. The CDR3 extends over 23 amino acids. V dropped 4 bases and J dropped 0; count of bases not matched to a gene: 29. In nucleotides, the CDR3 is TGTGCCAGCAGTTCGATTCACCACGGGACAGAACAACTCCTGGGGAGGCCTAACTATGGCTACACCTTC. This codes for CASSSIHHGTEQLLGRPNYGYTF.

The chain has TRBV7-3 and TRBJ2-2, with D uncertain. Germline V gene data show CDR1 as SGHTA and CDR2 as FQGTGA. The CDR3 covers 13 residues. V was trimmed by 2 bases and J by 6 bases, leaving 7 bases between them. The CDR3 DNA reads TGTGCCAGCAGCTTAGATACTGCCGGGGAGCTGTTTTTT. Encoded protein: CASSLDTAGELFF.

J is TRBJ2-1 and V is TRBV18; TRBD2 matches at 9 bases. This CDR3 region has 17 residues. V shed 1 base, J shed 8 bases, and the junction held 12 bases outside the gene matches. Germline V lookup: CDR1 KGHSH, CDR2 LQKENI. The CDR3 loop is CASSPRFRREGGDEQFF. The CDR3 coding sequence is TGTGCCAGCTCACCACGATTTCGGCGGGAGGGCGGCGATGAGCAGTTCTTC.

This clone was counted once. The chain uses TRBV9 and TRBJ2-1, with 9 positions matching TRBD2. After removal of 0 bases from V and 1 base from J, the junction contained 14 bases not matched to a gene. In germline, CDR1 is SGDLS, CDR2 YYNGEE. The CDR3 contains 20 residues. This CDR3 is CASSVESPAGGKWSYNEQFF. The CDR3 coding sequence is TGTGCCAGCAGCGTAGAAAGTCCAGCGGGGGGCAAGTGGTCCTACAATGAGCAGTTCTTC.

The rearrangement links TRBV9 to TRBJ2-1; 7 bases are shared with TRBD1. The CDR3 contains 16 residues. V lost 3 bases and J lost 10; bases outside the gene matches: 16. CDR1 SGDLS and CDR2 YYNGEE come from the germline V gene. The CDR3 loop reads CASSAPRDSIQWEQFF. DNA for the CDR3: TGTGCCAGCAGCGCACCTAGGGACAGTATACAATGGGAGCAGTTCTTC.

The V call is TRBV7-9, the J call TRBJ2-7; possible D gene TRBD2, 6 bases. CDR1 and CDR2 (germline): SEHNR, FQNEAQ (reference sequence). The CDR3 loop spans 16 amino acids. V was pared by 4 bases and J by 0 bases, with 16 bases between. This CDR3 is CASSSRPSGSSYEQYF. The CDR3, as DNA: TGTGCCAGCAGCTCTAGACCAAGCGGGTCCTCCTACGAGCAGTACTTC.

With respect to this clone: The sample has other DNA sequences that encode this CDR3 too. The chain employs TRBV6-5 and TRBJ1-5; D is unclear. CDR1 and CDR2 from the germline V gene are MNHEY and SVGAGI. V was shortened by 6 bases and J by 0 bases, with 9 bases between the two germline ends. This CDR3 region has 14 residues. The CDR3 DNA sequence: TGTGCCAGCAGCGGGGAGGGTAGCAATCAGCCCCAGCATTTT. This encodes CASSGEGSNQPQHF.

The rearrangement links TRBV5-6 to TRBJ2-7; a possible D gene is TRBD2 (6 bases). This CDR3 comprises 17 residues. Germline CDR1 is SGHDT and CDR2 is YYEEEE. Trimming left V 0 bases short and J 1 base short, with 17 bases between. CDR3 sequence: CASSLEGRGQASYEQYF. CDR3 DNA sequence: TGTGCCAGCAGCTTGGAGGGGCGGGGCCAAGCGTCCTACGAGCAGTACTTC.

For this clone: Other DNA variants within this sample encode the same CDR3. The rearrangement uses TRBV28 and TRBJ1-1; D gene unclear. The CDR3 runs to 13 residues. The germline CDR1 and CDR2 sequences are MDHEN and SYDVKM. Trimming took off 6 bases at V and 0 bases at J, with 8 bases between the two ends. The CDR3 bases are TGTGCCAGCAGCCTCCCGGTGAACACTGAAGCTTTCTTT. Translating gives CASSLPVNTEAFF.

The V and J genes are TRBV18 and TRBJ2-3, with 8 bases identical to TRBD2. The trim removed 6 bases at V and 2 bases at J, leaving 10 bases unmatched. The CDR3 has 16 residues. Germline V gene sequence: CDR1 KGHSH, CDR2 LQKENI. The CDR3 loop is CASSPSPTSVTDTQYF. The CDR3 DNA reads as TGTGCCAGCTCCCCAAGTCCGACTAGCGTCACAGATACGCAGTATTTT. The variable domain in full, with the rest retrieved from reference TRBV18 and TRBJ2-3, is NAGVMQNPRHLVRRRGQEARLRCSPMKGHSHVYWYRQLPEEGLKFMVYLQKENIIDESGMPKERFSAEFPKEGPSILRIQQVVRGDSAAYFCASSPSPTSVTDTQYFGPGTRLTVL.

The J gene is TRBJ2-3, the V gene TRBV27, with D maybe TRBD2 (5 bases). This CDR3 region has 15 residues. Trimming cost V 8 bases and J 2 bases, with 17 bases left between them. Germline V gene lookup returns CDR1 MNHEY and CDR2 SMNVEV (reference sequence). This CDR3 reads CASSPLGLNTDTQYF. In nucleotides, the CDR3 is TGTGCCAGCTCCCCCCTAGGACTTAACACAGATACGCAGTATTTT.

V is TRBV11-2 and J is TRBJ2-7, with 10 bases matching TRBD2. Germline CDR1 and CDR2: SGHAT and FQNNGV. The CDR3 runs 17 residues. Losses at the gene ends were 0 bases for V and 12 bases for J; bases not matched to a gene: 17. Written as DNA, the CDR3 is TGTGCCAGCAGCTTAGAAAGAAGGGTAGCGGGAGGTGATCTGCGGTACTTC. This codes for CASSLERRVAGGDLRYF.

The J gene is TRBJ2-1, the V gene TRBV5-1; 9 nucleotides line up with TRBD2. The CDR3 loop spans 16 amino acids. With V trimmed by 0 bases and J by 10 bases, 11 bases remained unmatched. Germline-derived CDR1 and CDR2 are SGHRS and YFSETQ. The CDR3 loop reads CASSLGLAARAVEQFF. The CDR3 DNA reads as TGCGCCAGCAGCTTGGGACTAGCGGCTCGGGCTGTCGAGCAGTTCTTC. Variable domain in full (rest from reference TRBV5-1 and TRBJ2-1): KAGVTQTPRYLIKTRGQQVTLSCSPISGHRSVSWYQQTPGQGLQFLFEYFSETQRNKGNFPGRFSGRQFSNSRSEMNVSTLELGDSALYLCASSLGLAARAVEQFFGPGTRLTVL.

This rearrangement joins TRBV7-2 to TRBJ1-6, with 8 bases matching TRBD1. J gave up 8 bases and V 2 bases, and 5 bases lay outside the gene matches. Germline V CDR1 and CDR2: SGHTA, FQGNSA. This CDR3 contains 15 residues. CDR3 loop: CASSLFGQGYSPLHF. CDR3 bases: TGTGCCAGCAGCTTATTTGGACAGGGTTATTCACCCCTCCACTTT. The entire variable domain, with the rest obtained from reference TRBV7-2 and TRBJ1-6, is as follows: GAGVSQSPSNKVTEKGKDVELRCDPISGHTALYWYRQSLGQGLEFLIYFQGNSAPDKSGLPSDRFSAERTGGSVSTLTIQRTQQEDSAVYLCASSLFGQGYSPLHFGNGTRLTVT.

The rearrangement links TRBV4-3 to TRBJ1-2, with TRBD1 identical over 9 bases. The V segment lost 4 bases and the J segment 7 bases; nucleotides outside the gene matches: 13. The CDR3 consists of 16 residues. CDR1 is LGHNA and CDR2 is YSLEER in the germline V gene. The CDR3 nucleotides read TGCGCCAGCAGCCCACGGACAGGGGTGACTATGGTTGGCTACACCTTC. Translated, it gives CASSPRTGVTMVGYTF.

The chain joins TRBV21-1 to TRBJ1-1; TRBD1, the table's D call, lacks a check against the DNA. TRBV21-1 is designated a pseudogene. CDR3 length: 16 amino acids. The CDR3 sequence is CARGSTGKNMNTEAFF. The CDR3 bases are TGTGCCAGGGGGAGTACAGGGAAAAACATGAACACTGAAGCTTTCTTT.

The chain joins TRBV7-2 to TRBJ1-5; TRBD1 matches at 7 bases. The CDR3 totals 15 residues. Looked up from germline, CDR1 is SGHTA and CDR2 is FQGNSA. V dropped 1 base and J dropped 6; count of bases not matched to a gene: 6. Here the CDR3 reads CASSLEDRNVQPQHF. The CDR3 DNA sequence: TGTGCCAGCAGCTTAGAGGACAGGAACGTTCAGCCCCAGCATTTT.

The genes are TRBV11-2 and TRBJ1-6; 10 bases agree with TRBD1. J was trimmed by 6 bases and V by 5 bases; bases with no gene match: 7. Germline CDR1 reads SGHAT; CDR2 reads FQNNGV. CDR3 length equals 16 residues. This CDR3 is CASSNRDRGFNSPLHF. The CDR3 DNA sequence: TGTGCCAGCAGCAACCGGGACAGGGGTTTTAATTCACCCCTCCACTTT.

The gene calls are TRBV28 and TRBJ1-1, with a weak D call TRBD1 (6 bases). The germline V gene has CDR1 MDHEN and CDR2 SYDVKM. This CDR3 is built from 15 residues. V lost 3 bases and J 1 base, leaving 12 bases between the germline ends. The CDR3, as DNA: TGTGCCAGCAGTTTCGGGCAGGGGTCGAACACTGAAGCTTTCTTT. The encoded protein is CASSFGQGSNTEAFF. Full variable domain (remainder filled in from reference TRBV28 and TRBJ1-1): DVKVTQSSRYLVKRTGEKVFLECVQDMDHENMFWYRQDPGLGLRLIYFSYDVKMKEKGDIPEGYSVSREKKERFSLILESASTNQTSMYLCASSFGQGSNTEAFFGQGTRLTVV.

The chain has TRBV19 and TRBJ1-2, with D tentatively TRBD1 (5 bases). The V gene lost 6 bases and the J gene lost 1 base, with 12 bases spanning the gap. CDR3 length: 14 amino acids. Germline loops: CDR1 LNHDA, CDR2 SQIVND (reference sequence). CDR3 amino acids: CASRPGHFNYGYTF. The CDR3 region has the DNA TGTGCCAGTAGACCAGGGCACTTTAACTATGGCTACACCTTC.

The chain couples TRBV30 to TRBJ2-7; TRBD1 matches at 9 bases. Germline V CDR1 and CDR2: GTSNPN, SVGIG (reference sequence). This CDR3 comprises 15 residues. V lost 0 bases to trimming and J lost 1 base; unmatched junction nucleotides: 4. This CDR3 reads CAWSVHRGRSYEQYF. The DNA of the CDR3 is TGTGCCTGGAGTGTCCACAGGGGGCGATCCTACGAGCAGTACTTC.

This CDR3 is CASSSTGGEDYEQYF. The CDR3 DNA sequence: TGTGCCAGCTCCAGCACAGGGGGCGAGGACTACGAGCAGTACTTC. The rearrangement links TRBV18 to TRBJ2-7; 9 nucleotides agree with TRBD1. CDR3 length: 15 amino acids. Germline V gene data show CDR1 as KGHSH and CDR2 as LQKENI. J lost 3 bases, V lost 6 bases, and 9 bases had no gene match.

The V gene is TRBV29-1, the J gene TRBJ2-7, with 7 bases lining up with TRBD2. Unmatched junction bases numbered 5, after V lost 3 bases and J lost 3 bases. CDR1 and CDR2 from the germline V gene are SQVTM and ANQGSEA. The CDR3 totals 13 residues. CDR3 nucleotide sequence: TGCAGCGTTGATGCGGGAGTCCGCTACGAGCAGTACTTC. Translating it yields CSVDAGVRYEQYF.